A selection of T cell receptor beta chains follows, all from one sample in a study of blood T cell dynamics during melanoma immunotherapy. Sequencing used immunoSEQ multiplex PCR; TCRdb keeps in-frame clones, though not all of them. The sample records approximately 500 clones, roughly 83% being singletons. The starting material was cell-free DNA from blood, obtained from a patient treated with checkpoint blockade. The receptors were gathered from a human donor with melanoma. Each CDR3 is given with its conserved first and last residue. Fields, in order: J gene, D gene, clone size, V gene, CDR3 protein, CDR3 DNA. The D gene is left open where the match is weak. Not all rows give a size; the values are once, few, many and, for expanded clones, a class.

j_gene: TRBJ2-1
d_gene: TRBD2
abundance: once
v_gene: TRBV14
CDR3aa: CASSQGLAGGNEQFF
CDR3nt: TGTGCCAGCAGCCAAGGACTAGCGGGGGGAAATGAGCAGTTCTTC

j_gene: TRBJ1-5
d_gene: NA
abundance: NA
v_gene: TRBV10-3
CDR3aa: CAISGRGSNQPQHF
CDR3nt: TGTGCCATCAGTGGGCGGGGTAGCAATCAGCCCCAGCATTTT

j_gene: TRBJ1-2
d_gene: NA
abundance: NA
v_gene: TRBV7-3
CDR3aa: CASSFGQGTAGYTF
CDR3nt: TGTGCCAGCAGCTTCGGCCAGGGCACTGCGGGCTACACCTTC

j_gene: TRBJ2-1
d_gene: TRBD2
abundance: NA
v_gene: TRBV6-4
CDR3aa: CASSDSSGGADEQFF
CDR3nt: TGTGCCAGCAGTGACTCAAGCGGGGGGGCGGATGAGCAGTTCTTC

j_gene: TRBJ1-1
d_gene: NA
abundance: NA
v_gene: TRBV6-5
CDR3aa: CASSYSPGNTEAFF
CDR3nt: TGTGCCAGCAGTTACAGTCCGGGGAACACTGAAGCTTTCTTT

j_gene: TRBJ1-5
d_gene: NA
abundance: few
v_gene: TRBV19
CDR3aa: CASKHTATYQPQHF
CDR3nt: TGTGCCAGTAAACATACAGCAACCTATCAGCCCCAGCATTTT

j_gene: TRBJ2-7
d_gene: NA
abundance: NA
v_gene: TRBV6-9
CDR3aa: CASSYSEGYEQYF
CDR3nt: TGTGCCAGCAGTTACTCGGAGGGCTACGAGCAGTACTTC

j_gene: TRBJ1-4
d_gene: NA
abundance: NA
v_gene: TRBV13
CDR3aa: CASSPRGREKLFF
CDR3nt: TGTGCCAGCAGCCCTCGGGGGCGGGAAAAACTGTTTTTT

j_gene: TRBJ1-4
d_gene: NA
abundance: once
v_gene: TRBV5-3
CDR3aa: CARSRRPLRNEKLFF
CDR3nt: TGTGCCAGAAGCCGGCGGCCACTCCGTAATGAAAAACTGTTTTTT

j_gene: TRBJ1-2
d_gene: NA
abundance: NA
v_gene: TRBV9
CDR3aa: CASSVEGRTNYGYTF
CDR3nt: TGTGCCAGCAGCGTGGAAGGACGGACTAACTATGGCTACACCTTC

j_gene: TRBJ1-2
d_gene: NA
abundance: NA
v_gene: TRBV11-3
CDR3aa: CASSLSLREGGYTF
CDR3nt: TGTGCCAGCAGCTTATCGTTACGGGAAGGAGGCTACACCTTC

j_gene: TRBJ1-1
d_gene: TRBD1
abundance: NA
v_gene: TRBV10-2
CDR3aa: CASSLDRPQGGMNTEAFF
CDR3nt: TGCGCCAGCAGTCTAGACAGGCCCCAGGGGGGCATGAACACTGAAGCTTTCTTT

j_gene: TRBJ1-4
d_gene: TRBD1
abundance: NA
v_gene: TRBV9
CDR3aa: CASSARDRAGEKLFF
CDR3nt: TGTGCCAGCAGCGCCCGAGACAGGGCGGGAGAAAAACTGTTTTTT

j_gene: TRBJ1-3
d_gene: TRBD1
abundance: NA
v_gene: TRBV6-6
CDR3aa: CASAFGDRGYTIYF
CDR3nt: TGTGCCAGCGCGTTTGGGGACAGGGGGTACACCATATATTTT